The T cell receptor beta chain under discussion was sequenced for a study of blood T cell repertoires in COVID-19. Germline assignment: CDR1 MNHEY and CDR2 SVGAGI. With V trimmed by 6 bases and J by 0 bases, 4 bases remained unmatched. CDR3 length: 14 amino acids. Source study methods: The assay estimated nucleated cells by amplifying reference gene primers. Assay: immunoSEQ multiplex PCR; the TCRdb copy retains only in-frame clones and omits some. V and J calls and clone size come straight from that table; D and trimming were deduced from the DNA. The sample records hundreds of thousands of clones, 90% being singletons. In assigning cohorts, the study relied on participant-reported clinical history. Recovered Cohort 3 donors showed two negative PCRs, clearance, or symptom resolution.

The origin of this receptor is a man in his sixties who had recovered from COVID-19. The genes are TRBV6-5 and TRBJ2-7, with TRBD2 identical over 8 bases. Sequenced sample: PBMCs or T cells enriched from blood (not recorded which). Here the CDR3 reads CASRLAVSSYEQYF. DNA of the CDR3: TGTGCCAGCAGACTAGCGGTTAGCTCCTACGAGCAGTACTTC.